The 2 T cell receptor beta chains listed next were all sequenced from one sample in a study of control samples from healthy donors and cancer patients (dated by TCRdb to 2019 to 2021). The library came from the immunoSEQ multiplex PCR assay. TCRdb limited this immuneACCESS table to in-frame rearrangements with V and J called. A share of clones is missing; checked studies link under half to unresolved V genes, and the rest is unexplained. Counted in this sample were some 150,000 clones; around 95% of them appeared once. The ten largest make up over 3.5% of the sample. Sequences were obtained from blood. Source of these receptors: a woman between 55 and 75 years old in good health.

This chain uses TRBV18 with TRBJ1-3; D remains ambiguous. This CDR3 has 16 residues. The V gene's germline CDR1 is KGHSH and CDR2 LQKENI. V was trimmed by 2 bases and J by 0 bases, leaving 11 bases between them. The CDR3 DNA reads TGTGCCAGCTCACCATTATCATCGGACTCTGGAAACACCATATATTTT. Protein sequence: CASSPLSSDSGNTIYF.

J is TRBJ2-1 and V is TRBV7-3; 10 bases fit TRBD2. The germline CDR1 and CDR2 sequences are SGHTA and FQGTGA. The CDR3 runs 15 residues. V trimming: 2 bases; J trimming: 5 bases; junction bases outside the gene matches: 3. In DNA form, the CDR3 reads TGTGCCAGCAGCTTAGGGCTAGCGGGGGACAATGAGCAGTTCTTC. It codes for CASSLGLAGDNEQFF.